The subject of this entry is one TCR beta chain. The specificity of this receptor is unknown. Base qualities were left out, and no much larger clone turns up one base away. The source of the sample is a study of siplizumab effects on memory and regulatory T cells (dated by TCRdb to between 2018 and 2020). Some background on the complete study: The study examined how the anti-CD2 antibody siplizumab affects alloreactive T-cell subsets in allogeneic mixed lymphocyte reactions built from human PBMCs.

Libraries came from the immunoSEQ multiplex PCR assay. Approximately 10^5 TCR templates per sample were assayed by the deep sequencing platform. Genomic DNA extracted from sorted T cells was the material used for TCRbeta CDR3 sequencing. The published analysis was carried out like this. Clonal analysis of TCRbeta CDR3 data was done in the R programming language. Comparing unstimulated samples against CFSE-low samples taken after the reaction was how alloreactive CD4+ and CD8+ clones were defined. Alloreactive CD4+ clones were assigned to regulatory or non-regulatory origin by matching sequences to sorted unstimulated Treg and non-Treg repertoires. Here the immuneACCESS table is served through TCRdb, limited to in-frame sequences with V and J called. Missing clones are a known gap in these copies; in checked studies unresolved V genes cover under half, and the rest lacks a known reason. That table is the source of V, J and clone size, and D and trimming were worked out from the DNA. In this sample the table shows approximately 98,000 clones, 90% to 95% of which occur a single time. The top ten hold approximately 1.4% of the sample.

V is cut by 6 bases and J by 2 bases, and the space between the germline ends is 8 bases. Reading the germline V gene (reference sequence) gives CDR1 DFQATT and CDR2 SNEGSKA. The CDR3 runs 11 residues from the cysteine to the phenylalanine. Just CDR3 DNA is preserved here, 33 bases in frame from base 1. Sorted unstimulated T cells, along with proliferating T cells recovered from mixed lymphocyte reactions, underwent TCRbeta CDR3 sequencing. Fresh whole blood from about eleven HLA-typed healthy donors served as the source for isolating PBMCs. Unstimulated CD4+ non-regulatory T cells were FACS-sorted to map the origin of alloreactive clones. The full study reports these points: Unstimulated naive T cells appeared more diverse than memory T cells, and naive cells seemed to contribute substantially to the alloresponse. Among mappable alloreactive CD4+ clones, the Treg-derived fraction averaged about 75% with siplizumab versus 25% to 30% in control reactions. Because sequences at frequencies below about 10^-5 were poorly captured, only a minor fraction of alloreactive clones could be mapped back to unstimulated subsets. No functional confirmation was obtained for the suppressive function of proliferating Tregs from siplizumab cultures. The cumulative frequency of alloreactive sequences that could be traced back to unstimulated CD4+ memory T cells was significantly reduced by siplizumab. A naive or memory phenotype could not be assigned to roughly 75-95% of proliferating CD4+ or CD8+ clones.

The TCR comes from a human donor in good health. Sequencing was done on a sample of non-Treg CD4+ T cells sorted from blood. In the paper's terms, the cell subset or site label means: FACS-sorted unstimulated CD4+ non-regulatory T cells. The V and J genes are TRBV20-1 and TRBJ2-7, with an unclear D gene assignment. CDR3 loop: CSARWAYEQYF. The DNA sequence follows: TGCAGTGCGAGGTGGGCCTACGAGCAGTACTTC.